A selection of T cell receptor beta chains follows, all from one sample in a study of radiotherapy plus CTLA-4 blockade in lung cancer. This table comes from immunoSEQ multiplex PCR, and its TCRdb copy is limited to in-frame clones, with some not included. This table holds about 87,000 clones, around 86% found once. Sequences were derived from peripheral blood, sampled from a patient treated with radiotherapy plus ipilimumab. These receptors were obtained from a human donor with non-small cell lung cancer that progressed on radiotherapy plus ipilimumab. The conserved cysteine and the conserved F or W are not part of the CDR3 here.

v_call: TRBV6-1; j_call: TRBJ1-6; cdr3_aa: ASTSYNSPLH
v_call: TRBV5-1; j_call: TRBJ1-4; cdr3_aa: APEVLF
v_call: TRBV19; j_call: TRBJ2-5; cdr3_aa: ASSRGTKETQY
v_call: TRBV9; j_call: TRBJ2-2; cdr3_aa: ASNVGFNTGELF
v_call: TRBV6-5; j_call: TRBJ2-7; cdr3_aa: ASSTLTGSYEQY
v_call: TRBV18; j_call: TRBJ2-2; cdr3_aa: ASSPVTTGSTGELF
v_call: TRBV18; j_call: TRBJ2-2; cdr3_aa: ASSPQGASGELF
v_call: TRBV4-3; j_call: TRBJ2-2; cdr3_aa: ASSQEVGATGELF
v_call: TRBV27; j_call: TRBJ1-2; cdr3_aa: ATRTGGHYGYT
v_call: TRBV4-1; j_call: TRBJ1-5; cdr3_aa: ASSLAGGNQPQH
v_call: TRBV28; j_call: TRBJ2-7; cdr3_aa: ASTPFRETYEQY
v_call: TRBV9; j_call: TRBJ1-3; cdr3_aa: ASSGGGGNTIY
v_call: TRBV6-4; j_call: TRBJ1-2; cdr3_aa: ASSPGGTINYGYT
v_call: TRBV2; j_call: TRBJ2-3; cdr3_aa: ASSERLAGGRTQY
v_call: TRBV6-5; j_call: TRBJ2-1; cdr3_aa: ATHSGGVGNEQF
v_call: TRBV30; j_call: TRBJ1-6; cdr3_aa: AFRGGTGNSPLH
v_call: TRBV6-1; j_call: TRBJ1-5; cdr3_aa: ASGQETHQPQH
v_call: TRBV4-1; j_call: TRBJ1-2; cdr3_aa: ASSQEGQVGLGYT
v_call: TRBV11-2; j_call: TRBJ2-5; cdr3_aa: ASSLGGVQGETQY
v_call: TRBV7-2; j_call: TRBJ1-3; cdr3_aa: ASSLTGQSPGNTIY
v_call: TRBV6-4; j_call: TRBJ2-3; cdr3_aa: ASSPGGATDTQY
v_call: TRBV29-1; j_call: TRBJ1-2; cdr3_aa: SVLGTRSDGYT
v_call: TRBV4-2; j_call: TRBJ2-7; cdr3_aa: ASSLAEGGYEQY
v_call: TRBV7-8; j_call: TRBJ1-3; cdr3_aa: ASSPSWGGRGNTIY
v_call: TRBV10-3; j_call: TRBJ2-1; cdr3_aa: AISDGVAGAGEQF
v_call: TRBV30; j_call: TRBJ2-7; cdr3_aa: AWSVLGTEQY
v_call: TRBV28; j_call: TRBJ1-2; cdr3_aa: ASSGGGGDYGYT
v_call: TRBV6-5; j_call: TRBJ2-2; cdr3_aa: ASSYGQAGSGELF
v_call: TRBV5-4; j_call: TRBJ1-1; cdr3_aa: ASSSRTAVNTEAF
v_call: TRBV5-8; j_call: TRBJ2-7; cdr3_aa: ASSPGAYEQY
v_call: TRBV30; j_call: TRBJ1-2; cdr3_aa: AWRATGNYGYT
v_call: TRBV29-1; j_call: TRBJ2-3; cdr3_aa: SAGTGGPDTQY
v_call: TRBV4-2; j_call: TRBJ2-7; cdr3_aa: ASSQEGTPYEQY
v_call: TRBV6-1; j_call: TRBJ1-5; cdr3_aa: AGSGSINQPQH
v_call: TRBV15; j_call: TRBJ2-7; cdr3_aa: ATSNLAGEQY
v_call: TRBV10-3; j_call: TRBJ2-1; cdr3_aa: AISDVGLSSYNEQF
v_call: TRBV18; j_call: TRBJ1-3; cdr3_aa: ASSSGQSGNTIY
v_call: TRBV9; j_call: TRBJ1-2; cdr3_aa: ASNPGQVPSYGYT
v_call: TRBV29-1; j_call: TRBJ1-2; cdr3_aa: SVGGEAGVYGYT
v_call: TRBV6-5; j_call: TRBJ2-5; cdr3_aa: ASSYSTGKETQY
v_call: TRBV7-2; j_call: TRBJ1-2; cdr3_aa: ASSLAFGAGDDYGYT
v_call: TRBV5-4; j_call: TRBJ1-2; cdr3_aa: ASSLDGQDYGYT
v_call: TRBV7-2; j_call: TRBJ2-7; cdr3_aa: ASSLPFQAHEQY
v_call: TRBV10-3; j_call: TRBJ1-2; cdr3_aa: AIRGQGADGYT
v_call: TRBV9; j_call: TRBJ2-7; cdr3_aa: ASSVAGNTDYEQY
v_call: TRBV28; j_call: TRBJ1-5; cdr3_aa: ASSFPVGGPQH
v_call: TRBV2; j_call: TRBJ1-2; cdr3_aa: ASRRTTAANYGYT
v_call: TRBV27; j_call: TRBJ2-1; cdr3_aa: ASSFSSGLAGGYYNEQF
v_call: TRBV5-6; j_call: TRBJ2-1; cdr3_aa: ASRPQGWGNNEQF
v_call: TRBV29-1; j_call: TRBJ2-7; cdr3_aa: SVDRSHRSSYEQY
v_call: TRBV9; j_call: TRBJ1-5; cdr3_aa: ASSKDSTGGKQPQH
v_call: TRBV6-5; j_call: TRBJ1-1; cdr3_aa: ASSWGKEAF
v_call: TRBV2; j_call: TRBJ1-6; cdr3_aa: ASSPERFSPLH
v_call: TRBV6-5; j_call: TRBJ1-5; cdr3_aa: ASSSLPSNQPQH
v_call: TRBV2; j_call: TRBJ2-2; cdr3_aa: ASSGLGGYNTGELF
v_call: TRBV7-9; j_call: TRBJ2-5; cdr3_aa: ASTNQGLQETQY
v_call: TRBV7-2; j_call: TRBJ2-7; cdr3_aa: ASSPRDRLRMGYEQY
v_call: TRBV5-1; j_call: TRBJ2-2; cdr3_aa: ASSLGGQGNTGELF
v_call: TRBV19; j_call: TRBJ2-3; cdr3_aa: ASARTENTDTQY